This TCR beta chain was retrieved from a study of Ad26.COV2.S vaccination and SARS-CoV-2 variants. Sample treatment: approximately 18 received Ad26.COV2.S at low or high dose, single or two shots; 5 received placebo; per-sample allocation not given. Day 63 following the first vaccine or placebo injection was when the samples were taken. Using immunoSEQ multiplex PCR, the repertoire was profiled, and TCRdb retains in-frame clones only, with some absent. The sample yields 500,000 or so clones, 87% seen once. Only one count was recorded for this clone. This clonotype originated in a person aged 18-60 years who received the Ad26.COV2.S COVID-19 vaccine or a placebo. The sequencing here drew on peripheral blood, taken in a trial of Ad26.COV2.S vaccine versus placebo.

CDR3 bases: TGTGCCAGCAGCTCAGGACCAAAAAACATTCAGTACTTC. Its translation is CASSSGPKNIQYF. This chain uses TRBV11-2 with TRBJ2-4; D is uncertain. Germline-derived CDR1 and CDR2 are SGHAT and FQNNGV. Trimming removed 4 bases at V and 4 bases at J, with 8 bases between. The CDR3 runs to 13 residues.